These 25 T cell receptor beta chains originate from one sample sequenced in a study of PD-1 blockade in classical Hodgkin lymphoma (dated by TCRdb to 2019 to 2021). The library was built by means of the immunoSEQ multiplex PCR assay. TCRdb stores this immuneACCESS table with in-frame sequences only. Part of the clones is absent; in the studies checked, under half of the shortfall reflects unresolved V genes, and no reason is known for the rest. The sample table shows 27,000 or so clones, and around 72% are seen once. The ten largest clones take up roughly 3.6% of the sample. Per the publication, the time point label means: cycle 4 day 1 (C4D1), after more than five weeks of nivolumab. Every trial patient had relapsed after autologous stem cell transplantation, and cohorts A, B and C differed in prior brentuximab vedotin exposure. Specimen: peripheral blood mononuclear cells (PBMCs), collected before the fourth cycle of nivolumab. The source is a human donor with classical Hodgkin lymphoma.

The chain recombines TRBV18 with TRBJ2-1; 12 nucleotides align to TRBD2. V shed 0 bases and J 8 bases; nucleotides not matched to a gene: 11. From germline, CDR1 is KGHSH and CDR2 LQKENI. This CDR3 has 18 residues. CDR3 sequence reads: CASSPPGLAGYSIDEQFF. The CDR3 DNA reads TGTGCCAGCTCACCACCTGGACTAGCGGGGTATAGTATCGATGAGCAGTTCTTC. Based on the CDR3 plus reference TRBV18 and TRBJ2-1, the full variable domain is NAGVMQNPRHLVRRRGQEARLRCSPMKGHSHVYWYRQLPEEGLKFMVYLQKENIIDESGMPKERFSAEFPKEGPSILRIQQVVRGDSAAYFCASSPPGLAGYSIDEQFFGPGTRLTVL.

As regards this clone: Other DNA sequences within the sample encode an identical CDR3. The V gene is TRBV9, the J gene TRBJ1-3; D is undetermined. Germline CDR1 and CDR2: SGDLS and YYNGEE. Trimming removed 2 bases from V and 0 bases from J, with 3 bases in between. The CDR3 spans 13 residues. The CDR3 reads CASSVGSGNTIYF. In DNA, the CDR3 is TGTGCCAGCAGCGTTGGCTCTGGAAACACCATATATTTT.

The table lists this clone with a few counts. The genes are TRBV5-6 and TRBJ2-1; possible D gene TRBD2, 6 bases. This CDR3 spans 15 amino acids. The germline gives CDR1 SGHDT, CDR2 YYEEEE. V gave up 3 bases and J gave up 11 bases, with 21 bases separating them. The CDR3: CASSSESEGNLKQFF. The CDR3 region has the DNA TGTGCCAGCAGCTCCGAGTCGGAGGGGAATCTAAAGCAGTTCTTC.

This rearrangement joins TRBV18 to TRBJ2-7; 7 bases fit TRBD1. The CDR3 runs to 15 residues. Germline V CDR1 and CDR2: KGHSH, LQKENI. V lost 3 bases and J lost 4; bases outside the gene matches: 9. CDR3: CASSPSLGTAYEQYF. For the CDR3, the DNA is TGTGCCAGCTCACCCAGTCTCGGGACAGCGTACGAGCAGTACTTC.

The V gene is TRBV19, the J gene TRBJ2-7; 8 bases align to TRBD1. CDR3 length: 15 residues. Trimming at V came to 1 base and at J to 3 bases, leaving 5 bases not matched to a gene. Germline V gene data show CDR1 as LNHDA and CDR2 as SQIVND (reference sequence). CDR3 sequence reads: CASSIGDRGGYEQYF. Written as DNA, the CDR3 is TGTGCCAGTAGTATAGGAGACAGGGGAGGCTACGAGCAGTACTTC.

V usage is TRBV30 and J usage is TRBJ1-2, with D perhaps matching TRBD1 (5 bases). V was cut by 1 base and J by 6 bases, with 18 bases left in between. Germline values: CDR1 GTSNPN, CDR2 SVGIG (reference sequence). This CDR3 comprises 15 residues. The CDR3 DNA sequence: TGTGCCTGGAGTGCTTCCCCCGGGACGGTGAATGGCTACACCTTC. Protein: CAWSASPGTVNGYTF.

The chain combines TRBV6-1 with TRBJ2-3, with TRBD1 as a possible D gene (6 bases). Trimming stripped 1 base from V and 3 bases from J, with 11 bases between. The CDR3 covers 15 residues. CDR1 and CDR2 (germline): MNHNS, SASEGT. The CDR3 spells CASSEELGATDTQYF. In DNA, the CDR3 is TGTGCCAGCAGTGAAGAATTGGGGGCAACAGATACGCAGTATTTT.

This chain links TRBV27 with TRBJ1-3; 7 bases are shared with TRBD1. This CDR3 is built from 16 residues. Germline CDR1 and CDR2: MNHEY and SMNVEV (reference sequence). V dropped 8 bases and J dropped 0; count of bases not matched to a gene: 10. The CDR3 spells CASSLQGPSSGNTIYF. The CDR3 region has the DNA TGTGCCAGCTCTCTACAGGGGCCGAGCTCTGGAAACACCATATATTTT.

The chain recombines TRBV5-6 with TRBJ1-1, with no clear D. The V end was cut by 6 bases, the J end by 0 bases, with 24 bases between. Germline V gene lookup returns CDR1 SGHDT and CDR2 YYEEEE. This CDR3 is built from 18 residues. The CDR3 protein is CASTSKRSAPGLNTEAFF. The CDR3 nucleotides read TGTGCCAGCACATCTAAGCGGTCGGCACCCGGATTGAACACTGAAGCTTTCTTT.

The chain combines TRBV18 with TRBJ2-6; D remains unclear. This CDR3 contains 18 residues. V dropped 2 bases and J dropped 0 bases, with 14 bases sitting between them. Per the germline V gene, CDR1 is KGHSH and CDR2 is LQKENI. Here the CDR3 DNA reads TGTGCCAGCTCACCATGGAGAACGGAGAGCTCTGGGGCCAACGTCCTGACTTTC. Its protein is CASSPWRTESSGANVLTF.

This rearrangement joins TRBV5-4 to TRBJ1-3, with TRBD1 as a possible D gene (6 bases). This CDR3 has 20 amino acids. The V end lost 4 bases, the J end lost 0 bases, and 26 bases lay between the germline ends. Germline values: CDR1 SGHNT, CDR2 YYREEE (reference sequence). The CDR3 DNA is TGTGCCAGCAGCCCCGGATGGTCCGGGGGGCCCTCGACCTCTGGAAACACCATATATTTT. It translates to CASSPGWSGGPSTSGNTIYF. Variable domain in full (rest from reference TRBV5-4 and TRBJ1-3): ETGVTQSPTHLIKTRGQQVTLRCSSQSGHNTVSWYQQALGQGPQFIFQYYREEENGRGNFPPRFSGLQFPNYSSELNVNALELDDSALYLCASSPGWSGGPSTSGNTIYFGEGSWLTVV.

V and J are TRBV6-5 and TRBJ1-1, with TRBD1 as a possible D gene (5 bases). CDR1 and CDR2 from the germline V gene are MNHEY and SVGAGI. This CDR3 is built from 14 residues. Trimming cost V 0 bases and J 4 bases, with 9 bases left between them. In nucleotides, the CDR3 is TGTGCCAGCAGTTACTCACAGGCACTCACTGAAGCTTTCTTT. It translates to CASSYSQALTEAFF.

CDR3 sequence: CSVELQGDPEAFF. In nucleotides, the CDR3 is TGCAGCGTTGAACTACAGGGGGACCCCGAAGCTTTCTTT. V gene TRBV29-1 combines with J gene TRBJ1-1, with TRBD1 matching over 8 bases. This CDR3 spans 13 amino acids. The V segment lost 2 bases and the J segment 8 bases; nucleotides outside the gene matches: 7. CDR1 is SQVTM, CDR2 ANQGSEA, per germline.

The chain recombines TRBV9 with TRBJ2-3; D is uncertain. V was shortened by 4 bases and J by 5 bases, with 14 bases between the two germline ends. This CDR3 is 14 amino acids long. Germline values: CDR1 SGDLS, CDR2 YYNGEE. Here the CDR3 reads CASSPWARGDTQYF. For the CDR3, the DNA is TGTGCCAGCAGCCCGTGGGCCCGCGGAGATACGCAGTATTTT.

This CDR3 is CASSLEAGLSNEQFF. DNA for the CDR3: TGTGCCAGCAGCTTAGAGGCAGGGCTGTCCAATGAGCAGTTCTTC. This sequence joins TRBV7-2 and TRBJ2-1; D is perhaps TRBD1 (5 bases). Germline-derived CDR1 and CDR2 are SGHTA and FQGNSA. Trimming left V 1 base short and J 6 bases short, with 13 bases between. The CDR3 covers 15 residues.

The chain is built from TRBV6-6 and TRBJ1-1, with a possible D match to TRBD1 (5 bases). Trimming took 4 bases from V and 5 from J, leaving 14 bases between them. The germline gives CDR1 MNHNY, CDR2 SVGAGI (reference sequence). This CDR3 is 14 amino acids long. Here the CDR3 DNA reads TGTGCCAGCAGTTCAGGAGGGACGGGGACTGAAGCTTTCTTT. This translates into CASSSGGTGTEAFF.

This clone appeared a single time. Germline is not matched at one junction end, which may reflect a read error. J is TRBJ2-5 and V is TRBV7-7; no definite D call. Germline-derived CDR1 and CDR2 are SSHAT and FNYEAQ (reference sequence). There are 15 residues in the CDR3. CDR3 loop: CASSSGRAYQETQYF. The CDR3 DNA sequence: TGTGCTAGCAGCTCCGGCCGCGCCTACCAAGAGACCCAGTACTTC. The whole variable domain, filled in from reference TRBV7-7 and TRBJ2-5, reads GAGVSQSPRYKVTKRGQDVTLRCDPISSHATLYWYQQALGQGPEFLTYFNYEAQPDKSGLPSDRFSAERPEGSISTLTIQRTEQRDSAMYRCASSSGRAYQETQYFGPGTRLLVL.

The V call is TRBV18, the J call TRBJ2-3; D ambiguous. Germline CDR1 KGHSH, CDR2 LQKENI. The CDR3 is 16 residues long. V was shortened by 1 base and J by 0 bases, with 11 bases between the two germline ends. The CDR3 is CASSPQWLASTDTQYF. CDR3 bases: TGTGCCAGCTCACCACAATGGTTAGCCAGCACAGATACGCAGTATTTT.

As to this clone: An end of the junction differs from the germline gene, which may be a read error. Here the CDR3 reads CASSVPTGELGF. The CDR3 DNA reads as TGTGCCAGCAGCGTACCCACAGGGGAGCTGGGCTTC. The chain uses TRBV5-6 and TRBJ1-2, with 7 bases that match TRBD1. Germline V lookup: CDR1 SGHDT, CDR2 YYEEEE. This CDR3 is 12 amino acids long.

Concerning this clone itself: No DNA is shown, since the ends of the CDR3 on it are uncertain; the CDR3 is the one TCRdb lists. The rearrangement joins TRBV2 to TRBJ1-2. Germline loops: CDR1 SNHLY, CDR2 FYNNEI. The CDR3 is 14 amino acids in total, end residues counted. The CDR3: CASSGETMATPSTF.

The gene calls are TRBV7-2 and TRBJ2-2, with unresolved D. Per germline, CDR1 SGHTA and CDR2 FQGNSA. The CDR3 runs 15 residues. V was clipped by 1 base and J by 3 bases, with 9 bases between them. In nucleotides, the CDR3 is TGTGCCAGCAGCTTAGTTGGCGGATACACCGGGGAGCTGTTTTTT. Translated, it gives CASSLVGGYTGELFF. Supplemented by reference TRBV7-2 and TRBJ2-2, the full variable domain reads GAGVSQSPSNKVTEKGKDVELRCDPISGHTALYWYRQSLGQGLEFLIYFQGNSAPDKSGLPSDRFSAERTGGSVSTLTIQRTQQEDSAVYLCASSLVGGYTGELFFGEGSRLTVL.

The V gene is TRBV19, the J gene TRBJ2-6; D may be TRBD2 (5 bases). Trimming pared 2 bases from V and 2 bases from J, leaving 7 bases between. Germline loops: CDR1 LNHDA, CDR2 SQIVND (reference sequence). The CDR3 covers 15 residues. The DNA for the CDR3 is TGTGCCAGTAGTATAACGGGAACTGGGGCCAACGTCCTGACTTTC. Protein sequence: CASSITGTGANVLTF.

J is TRBJ2-1 and V is TRBV6-5; D may be TRBD1 (6 bases). Germline V gene lookup returns CDR1 MNHEY and CDR2 SVGAGI. This CDR3 contains 15 residues. Trimming cost V 2 bases and J 7 bases, with 15 bases left between them. This CDR3 is CASSYEGVAANEQFF. The CDR3 DNA reads TGTGCCAGCAGTTACGAGGGGGTTGCCGCGAATGAGCAGTTCTTC.

The V gene is TRBV6-5, the J gene TRBJ2-5; TRBD2 agrees at 9 bases. With V trimmed by 6 bases and J by 6 bases, 8 bases remained unmatched. The germline V gene encodes CDR1 MNHEY and CDR2 SVGAGI. This CDR3 is built from 14 residues. The CDR3 DNA follows: TGTGCCAGCAGACCGGGACTAGCTGGTCAGACCCAGTACTTC. Protein sequence: CASRPGLAGQTQYF.

Only a few counts were recorded for this clone. The chain links TRBV27 to TRBJ2-1, with D hard to call. V lost 0 bases and J 9 bases, leaving 12 bases between the germline ends. The CDR3 is 14 residues long. Germline CDR1 is MNHEY and CDR2 is SMNVEV (reference sequence). The CDR3 nucleotides read TGTGCCAGCAGTTTATCCTTCGAATGGAGTGAGCAGTTCTTC. Amino acid sequence: CASSLSFEWSEQFF.